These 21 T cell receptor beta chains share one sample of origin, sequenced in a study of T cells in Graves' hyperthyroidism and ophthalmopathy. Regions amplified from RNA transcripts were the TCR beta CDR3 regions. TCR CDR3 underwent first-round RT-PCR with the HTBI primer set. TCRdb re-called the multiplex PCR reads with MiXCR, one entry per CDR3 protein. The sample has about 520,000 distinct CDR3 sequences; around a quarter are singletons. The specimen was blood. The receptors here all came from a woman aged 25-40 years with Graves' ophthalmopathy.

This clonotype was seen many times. The CDR3 protein is CASSLTVNTIYF. CDR3 nucleotides: TGTGCCAGCAGTTTAACAGTGAACACCATATATTTT. This rearrangement joins TRBV28 to TRBJ1-3; D is ambiguous. The germline V and J ends were trimmed by 2 bases and 7 bases, with 6 bases remaining between them. Germline values: CDR1 MDHEN, CDR2 SYDVKM. The CDR3 has 12 amino acids. Variable domain in full (rest from reference TRBV28 and TRBJ1-3): DVKVTQSSRYLVKRTGEKVFLECVQDMDHENMFWYRQDPGLGLRLIYFSYDVKMKEKGDIPEGYSVSREKKERFSLILESASTNQTSMYLCASSLTVNTIYFGEGSWLTVV.

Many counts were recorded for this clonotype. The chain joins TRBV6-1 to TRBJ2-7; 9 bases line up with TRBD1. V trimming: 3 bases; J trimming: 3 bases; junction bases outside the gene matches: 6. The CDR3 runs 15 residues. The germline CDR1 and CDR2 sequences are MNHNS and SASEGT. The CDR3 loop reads CASSEADRGRYEQYF. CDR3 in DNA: TGTGCCAGCAGTGAGGCGGACAGGGGTCGCTACGAGCAGTACTTC.

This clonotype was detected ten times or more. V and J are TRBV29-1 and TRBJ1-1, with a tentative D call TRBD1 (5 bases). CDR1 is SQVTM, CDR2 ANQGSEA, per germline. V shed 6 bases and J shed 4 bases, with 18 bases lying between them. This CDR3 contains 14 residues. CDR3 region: CSVPRSGMGTEAFF. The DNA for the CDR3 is TGCAGCGTCCCCCGGTCAGGGATGGGCACTGAAGCTTTCTTT.

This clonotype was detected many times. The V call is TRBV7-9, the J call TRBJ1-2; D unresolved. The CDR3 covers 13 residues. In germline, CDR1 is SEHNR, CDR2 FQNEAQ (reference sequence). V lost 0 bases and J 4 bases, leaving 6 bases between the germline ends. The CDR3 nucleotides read TGTGCCAGCAGCTTAGCCGTTGGCTATGGCTACACCTTC. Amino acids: CASSLAVGYGYTF.

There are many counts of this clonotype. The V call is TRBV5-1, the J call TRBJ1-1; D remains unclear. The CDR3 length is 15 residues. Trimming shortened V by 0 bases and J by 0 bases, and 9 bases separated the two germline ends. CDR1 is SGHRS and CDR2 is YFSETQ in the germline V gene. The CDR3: CASSLGRQLNTEAFF. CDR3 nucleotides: TGCGCCAGCAGCTTGGGAAGGCAATTGAACACTGAAGCTTTCTTT.

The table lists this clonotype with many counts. The CDR3 is CATRDTLNTEAFF. CDR3 DNA sequence: TGTGCCACCCGGGACACCTTGAACACTGAAGCTTTCTTT. The J gene is TRBJ1-1, the V gene TRBV28; D possibly corresponds to TRBD1 (6 bases). The CDR3 is 13 residues long. With 10 bases removed from V and 0 bases from J, the gap between germline ends came to 12 bases. CDR1 is MDHEN, CDR2 SYDVKM, per germline. The variable domain in full, completed from reference TRBV28 and TRBJ1-1, reads DVKVTQSSRYLVKRTGEKVFLECVQDMDHENMFWYRQDPGLGLRLIYFSYDVKMKEKGDIPEGYSVSREKKERFSLILESASTNQTSMYLCATRDTLNTEAFFGQGTRLTVV.

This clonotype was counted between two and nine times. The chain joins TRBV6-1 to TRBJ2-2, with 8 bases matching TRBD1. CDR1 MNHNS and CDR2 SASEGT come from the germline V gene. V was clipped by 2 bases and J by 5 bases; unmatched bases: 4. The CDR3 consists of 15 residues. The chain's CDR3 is CASSEWDRRTGELFF. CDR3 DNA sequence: TGTGCCAGCAGTGAATGGGACAGGAGGACCGGGGAGCTGTTTTTT.

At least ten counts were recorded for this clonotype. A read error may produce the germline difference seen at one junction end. CDR3 DNA sequence: TGCGCCAGCAGCCAGTCTGGGGGAACTGAAGCTTTCTTT. It codes for CASSQSGGTEAFF. The chain carries TRBV3-1 and TRBJ1-1; D possibly corresponds to TRBD1 (5 bases). CDR3 length: 13 residues. Germline V CDR1 and CDR2: LGHDT, YNNKEL (reference sequence).

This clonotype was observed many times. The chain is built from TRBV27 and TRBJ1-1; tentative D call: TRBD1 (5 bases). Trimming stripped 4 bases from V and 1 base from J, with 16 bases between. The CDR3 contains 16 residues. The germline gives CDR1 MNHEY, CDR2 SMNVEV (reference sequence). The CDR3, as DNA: TGTGCCAGCAGTTCCAACCCGGGACGGCAGAACACTGAAGCTTTCTTT. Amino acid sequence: CASSSNPGRQNTEAFF.

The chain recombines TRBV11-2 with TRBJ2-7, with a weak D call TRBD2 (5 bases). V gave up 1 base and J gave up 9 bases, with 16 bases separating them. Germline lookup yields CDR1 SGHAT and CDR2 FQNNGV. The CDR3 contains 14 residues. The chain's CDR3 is CASSLVLGIAWQYF. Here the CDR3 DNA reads TGTGCCAGCAGCTTAGTACTCGGGATCGCGTGGCAGTACTTC.

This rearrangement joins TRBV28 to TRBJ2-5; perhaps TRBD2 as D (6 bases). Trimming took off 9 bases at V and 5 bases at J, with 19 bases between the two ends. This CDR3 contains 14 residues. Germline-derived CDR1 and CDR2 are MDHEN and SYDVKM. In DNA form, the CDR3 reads TGTGCCAGTAGCCCTGGACTATTTCCGGAGACCCAGTACTTC. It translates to CASSPGLFPETQYF.

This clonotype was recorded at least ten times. The chain's CDR3 is CARLHRQQCNQPQHF. CDR3 nucleotide sequence: TGCGCCCGACTTCATCGGCAACAGTGCAATCAGCCCCAGCATTTT. J is TRBJ1-5 and V is TRBV10-1; no clear D. The CDR3 extends over 15 amino acids. CDR1 WNHNN and CDR2 SYGVQD come from the germline V gene (reference sequence). V was shortened by 11 bases and J by 2 bases, with 19 bases between the two germline ends.

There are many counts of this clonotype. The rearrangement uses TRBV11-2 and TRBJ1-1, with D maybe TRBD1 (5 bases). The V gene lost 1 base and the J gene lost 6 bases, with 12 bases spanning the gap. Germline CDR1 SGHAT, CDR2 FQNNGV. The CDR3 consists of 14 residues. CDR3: CASSLVNRSPEAFF. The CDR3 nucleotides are TGTGCCAGCAGCTTAGTTAACAGGAGCCCTGAAGCTTTCTTT.

The CDR3 DNA is TGTGCCTGGACCATCAACCTAATGGGGGAGACCCAGTACTTC. It specifies CAWTINLMGETQYF. The chain combines TRBV30 with TRBJ2-5; no firm D call. This CDR3 region has 14 residues. With 4 bases removed from V and 5 bases from J, the gap between germline ends came to 17 bases. Germline lookup yields CDR1 GTSNPN and CDR2 SVGIG (reference sequence).

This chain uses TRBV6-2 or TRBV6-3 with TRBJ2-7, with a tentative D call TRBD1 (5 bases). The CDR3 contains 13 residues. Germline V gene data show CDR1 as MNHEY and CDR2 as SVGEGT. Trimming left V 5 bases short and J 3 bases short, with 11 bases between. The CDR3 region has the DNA TGTGCCAGCAGTGACCAGGGCCGCTACGAGCAGTACTTC. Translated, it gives CASSDQGRYEQYF.

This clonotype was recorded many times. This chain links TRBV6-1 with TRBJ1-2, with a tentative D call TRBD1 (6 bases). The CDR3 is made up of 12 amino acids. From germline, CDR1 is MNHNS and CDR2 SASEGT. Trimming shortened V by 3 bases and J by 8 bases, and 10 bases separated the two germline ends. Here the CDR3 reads CASSDRGYGYTF. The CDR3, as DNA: TGTGCCAGCAGTGACAGGGGTTACGGCTACACCTTC.

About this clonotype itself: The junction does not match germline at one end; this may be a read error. The DNA of the CDR3 is TGTGATAGTGGCGTGGTTGTATCTGAAGCTCTCTTT. Amino acid sequence: CDSGVVVSEALF. The chain uses TRBV12-5 and TRBJ1-1, with D unclear. The CDR3 runs to 12 residues. Looked up from germline, CDR1 is LGHNT and CDR2 is FRNRAP.

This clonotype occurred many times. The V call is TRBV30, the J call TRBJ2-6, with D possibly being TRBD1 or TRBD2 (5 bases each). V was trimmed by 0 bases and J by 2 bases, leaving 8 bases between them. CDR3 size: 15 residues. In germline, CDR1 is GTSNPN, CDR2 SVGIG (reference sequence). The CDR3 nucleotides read TGTGCCTGGAGTGTACTGGGGGCTGGGGCCAACGTCCTGACTTTC. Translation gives CAWSVLGAGANVLTF.

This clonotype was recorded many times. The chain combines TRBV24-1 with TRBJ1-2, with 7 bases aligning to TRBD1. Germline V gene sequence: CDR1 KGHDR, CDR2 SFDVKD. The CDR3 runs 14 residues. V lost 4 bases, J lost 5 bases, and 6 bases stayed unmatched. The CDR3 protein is CATSDITGVYGYTF. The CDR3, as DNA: TGTGCCACCAGTGACATAACAGGGGTATATGGCTACACCTTC.

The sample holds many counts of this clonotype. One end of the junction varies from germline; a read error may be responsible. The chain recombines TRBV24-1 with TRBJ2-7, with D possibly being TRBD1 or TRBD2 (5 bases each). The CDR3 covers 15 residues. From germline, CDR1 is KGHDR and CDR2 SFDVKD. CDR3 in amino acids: CATSEDTEGTYEQCF. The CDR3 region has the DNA TGTGCCACCAGTGAGGATACCGAAGGGACCTACGAGCAGTGCTTC.

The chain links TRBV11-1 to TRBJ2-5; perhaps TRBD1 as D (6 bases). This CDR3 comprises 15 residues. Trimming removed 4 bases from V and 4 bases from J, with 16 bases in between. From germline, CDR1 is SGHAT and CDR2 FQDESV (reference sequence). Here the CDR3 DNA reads TGTGCCAGCAGCTCAAGGGTCAGGGGTCGAGAGACCCAGTACTTC. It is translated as CASSSRVRGRETQYF.